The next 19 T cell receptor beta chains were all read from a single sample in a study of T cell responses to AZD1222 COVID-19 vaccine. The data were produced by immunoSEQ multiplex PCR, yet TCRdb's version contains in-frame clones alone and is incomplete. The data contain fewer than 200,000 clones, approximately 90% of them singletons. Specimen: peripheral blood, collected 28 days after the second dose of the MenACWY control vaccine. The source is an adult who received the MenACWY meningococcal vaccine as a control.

The CDR3 here is CASGRVGSTGELFF. CDR3 bases: TGTGCCAGCGGACGCGTGGGGTCCACCGGGGAGCTGTTTTTT. The chain links TRBV27 to TRBJ2-2; D is unclear. The V and J ends lost 8 bases and 4 bases respectively, with 14 bases between them. The CDR3 length is 14 residues. CDR1 MNHEY and CDR2 SMNVEV come from the germline V gene (reference sequence).

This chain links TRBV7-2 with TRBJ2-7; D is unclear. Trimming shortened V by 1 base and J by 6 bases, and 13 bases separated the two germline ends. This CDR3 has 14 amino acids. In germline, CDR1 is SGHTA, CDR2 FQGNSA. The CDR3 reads CASSLVQDFSEQYF. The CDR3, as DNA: TGTGCCAGCAGCTTAGTTCAAGATTTTAGCGAGCAGTACTTC.

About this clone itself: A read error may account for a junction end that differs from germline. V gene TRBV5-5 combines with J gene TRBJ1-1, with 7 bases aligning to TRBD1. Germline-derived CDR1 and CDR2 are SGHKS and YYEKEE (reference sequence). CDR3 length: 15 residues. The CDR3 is CASSYRQGRNAEAFF. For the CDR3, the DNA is TGTGCCAGCAGCTATAGACAGGGCAGGAACGCTGAAGCTTTCTTT.

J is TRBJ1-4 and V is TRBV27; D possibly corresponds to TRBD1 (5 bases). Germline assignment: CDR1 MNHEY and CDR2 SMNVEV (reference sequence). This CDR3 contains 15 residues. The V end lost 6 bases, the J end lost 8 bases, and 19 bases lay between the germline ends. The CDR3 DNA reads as TGTGCCAGCAGGTCTTTGCTCCAGGGAGGAGAAAAACTGTTTTTT. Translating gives CASRSLLQGGEKLFF.

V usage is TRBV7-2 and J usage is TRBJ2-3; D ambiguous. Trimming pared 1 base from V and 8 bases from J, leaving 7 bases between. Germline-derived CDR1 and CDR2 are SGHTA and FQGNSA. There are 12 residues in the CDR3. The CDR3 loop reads CASSLELGTQYF. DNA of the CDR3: TGTGCCAGCAGCTTAGAGCTAGGTACGCAGTATTTT.

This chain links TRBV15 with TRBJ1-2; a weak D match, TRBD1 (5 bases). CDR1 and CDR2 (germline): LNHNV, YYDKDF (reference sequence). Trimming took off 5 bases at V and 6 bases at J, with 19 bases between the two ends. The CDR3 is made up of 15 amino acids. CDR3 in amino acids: CATSGGTSLADGYTF. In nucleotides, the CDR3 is TGTGCCACCAGCGGAGGGACCTCTCTAGCGGATGGCTACACCTTC.

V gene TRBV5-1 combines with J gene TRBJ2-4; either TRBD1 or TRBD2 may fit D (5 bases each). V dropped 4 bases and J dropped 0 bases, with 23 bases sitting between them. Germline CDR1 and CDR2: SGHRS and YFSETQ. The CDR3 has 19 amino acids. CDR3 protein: CASSRQQGAEPLAKNIQYF. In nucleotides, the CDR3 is TGCGCCAGCAGCCGGCAGCAGGGAGCGGAACCACTAGCCAAAAACATTCAGTACTTC.

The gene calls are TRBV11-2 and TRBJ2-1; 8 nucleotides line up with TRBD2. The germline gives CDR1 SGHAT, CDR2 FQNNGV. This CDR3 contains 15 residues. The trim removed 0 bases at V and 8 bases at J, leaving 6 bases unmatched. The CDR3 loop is CASSLEGTRFDEQFF. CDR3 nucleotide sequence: TGTGCCAGCAGCTTAGAAGGGACTAGATTCGATGAGCAGTTCTTC.

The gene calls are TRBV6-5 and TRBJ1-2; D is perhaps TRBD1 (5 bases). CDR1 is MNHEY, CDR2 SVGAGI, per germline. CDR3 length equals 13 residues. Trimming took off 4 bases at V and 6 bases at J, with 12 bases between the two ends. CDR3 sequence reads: CASSSPGPNGYTF. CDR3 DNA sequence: TGTGCCAGCAGTTCTCCAGGGCCAAATGGCTACACCTTC.

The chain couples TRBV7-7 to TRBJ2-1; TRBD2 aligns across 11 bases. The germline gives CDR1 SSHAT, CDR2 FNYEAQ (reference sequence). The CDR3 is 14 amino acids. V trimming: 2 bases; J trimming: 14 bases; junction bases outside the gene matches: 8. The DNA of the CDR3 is TGTGCCAGCAGCTTAAGACTAGCGGGATCGGCGAAGTTCTTC. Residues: CASSLRLAGSAKFF.

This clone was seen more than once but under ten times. The CDR3 loop reads CASSNRDGLREAFF. DNA for the CDR3: TGTGCCAGCAGCAACCGGGACGGACTCCGTGAAGCTTTCTTT. The chain carries TRBV7-2 and TRBJ1-1, with D tentatively TRBD1 (5 bases). Germline V gives CDR1 SGHTA, CDR2 FQGNSA. The CDR3 length is 14 residues. The V end lost 5 bases, the J end lost 7 bases, and 17 bases lay between the germline ends.

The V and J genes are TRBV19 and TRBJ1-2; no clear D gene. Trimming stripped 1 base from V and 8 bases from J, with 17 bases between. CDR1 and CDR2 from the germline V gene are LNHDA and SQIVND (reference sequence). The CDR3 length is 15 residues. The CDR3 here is CASSIVRAAGGGYTF. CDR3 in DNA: TGTGCCAGTAGTATAGTCCGGGCGGCAGGAGGGGGCTACACCTTC.

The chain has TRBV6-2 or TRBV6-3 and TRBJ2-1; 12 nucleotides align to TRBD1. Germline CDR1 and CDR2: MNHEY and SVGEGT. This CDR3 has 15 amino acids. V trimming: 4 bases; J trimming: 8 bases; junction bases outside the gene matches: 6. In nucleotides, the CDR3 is TGTGCCAGCAGTTTGGGACAGGGGGCGCGGGATGAGCAGTTCTTC. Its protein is CASSLGQGARDEQFF.

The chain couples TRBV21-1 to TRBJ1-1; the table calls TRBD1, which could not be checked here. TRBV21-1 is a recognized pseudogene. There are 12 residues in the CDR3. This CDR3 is CASRQINTEAFF. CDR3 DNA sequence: TGTGCCAGCAGACAGATTAACACTGAAGCTTTCTTT.

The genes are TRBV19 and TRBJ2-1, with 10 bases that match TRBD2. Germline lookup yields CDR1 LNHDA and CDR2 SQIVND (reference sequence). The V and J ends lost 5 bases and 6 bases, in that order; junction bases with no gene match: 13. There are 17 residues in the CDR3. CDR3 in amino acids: CASSSTSGPLTGNEQFF. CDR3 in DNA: TGTGCCAGTAGTTCGACTAGCGGGCCGCTTACGGGCAATGAGCAGTTCTTC. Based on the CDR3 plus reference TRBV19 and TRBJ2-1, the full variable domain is DGGITQSPKYLFRKEGQNVTLSCEQNLNHDAMYWYRQDPGQGLRLIYYSQIVNDFQKGDIAEGYSVSREKKESFPLTVTSAQKNPTAFYLCASSSTSGPLTGNEQFFGPGTRLTVL.

Here the CDR3 DNA reads TGTGCCAGCAGCGTAGCTTTAGGGGGAGTGGGAACTGAAGCTTTCTTT. It codes for CASSVALGGVGTEAFF. V usage is TRBV9 and J usage is TRBJ1-1, with D perhaps matching TRBD1 (6 bases). CDR1 SGDLS and CDR2 YYNGEE come from the germline V gene. The CDR3 is 16 residues long. With 0 bases removed from V and 5 bases from J, the gap between germline ends came to 17 bases.

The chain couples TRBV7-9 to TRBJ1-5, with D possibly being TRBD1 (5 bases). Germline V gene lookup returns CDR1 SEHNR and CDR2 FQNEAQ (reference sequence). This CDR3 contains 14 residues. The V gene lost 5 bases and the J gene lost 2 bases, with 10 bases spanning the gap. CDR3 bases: TGTGCCAGCAGCCCCCCGGGGGGCAATCAGCCCCAGCATTTT. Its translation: CASSPPGGNQPQHF.

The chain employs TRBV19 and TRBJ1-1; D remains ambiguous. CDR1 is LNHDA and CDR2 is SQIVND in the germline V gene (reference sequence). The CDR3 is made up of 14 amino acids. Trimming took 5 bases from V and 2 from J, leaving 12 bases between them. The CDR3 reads CASSPTGFNTEAFF. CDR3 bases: TGTGCCAGTAGTCCCACCGGATTTAACACTGAAGCTTTCTTT.

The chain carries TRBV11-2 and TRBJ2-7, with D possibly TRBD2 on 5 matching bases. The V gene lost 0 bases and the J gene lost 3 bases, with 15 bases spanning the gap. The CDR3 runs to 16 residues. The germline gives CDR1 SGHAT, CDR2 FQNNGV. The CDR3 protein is CASSLDSGVVGYEQYF. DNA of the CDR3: TGTGCCAGCAGCTTAGATTCCGGGGTCGTTGGCTACGAGCAGTACTTC.